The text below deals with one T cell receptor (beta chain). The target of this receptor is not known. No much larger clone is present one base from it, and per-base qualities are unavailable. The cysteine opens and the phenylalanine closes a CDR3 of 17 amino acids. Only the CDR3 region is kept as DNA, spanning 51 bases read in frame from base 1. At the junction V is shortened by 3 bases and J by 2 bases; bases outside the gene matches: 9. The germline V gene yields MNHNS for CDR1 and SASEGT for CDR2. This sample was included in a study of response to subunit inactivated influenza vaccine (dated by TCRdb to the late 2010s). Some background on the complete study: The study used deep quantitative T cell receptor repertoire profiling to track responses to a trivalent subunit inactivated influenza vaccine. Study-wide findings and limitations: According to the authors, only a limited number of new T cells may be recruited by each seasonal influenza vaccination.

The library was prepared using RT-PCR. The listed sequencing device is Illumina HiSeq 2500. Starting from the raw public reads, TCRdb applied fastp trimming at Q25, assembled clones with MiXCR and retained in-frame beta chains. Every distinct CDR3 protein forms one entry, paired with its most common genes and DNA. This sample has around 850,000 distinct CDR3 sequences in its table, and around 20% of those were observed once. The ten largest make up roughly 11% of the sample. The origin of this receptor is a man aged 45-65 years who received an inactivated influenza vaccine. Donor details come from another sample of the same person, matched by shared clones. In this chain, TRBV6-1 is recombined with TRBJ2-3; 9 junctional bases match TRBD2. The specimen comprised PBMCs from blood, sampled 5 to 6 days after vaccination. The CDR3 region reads CASSDWAGGRNTDTQYF. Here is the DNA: TGTGCCAGCAGTGACTGGGCGGGAGGGCGGAACACAGATACGCAGTATTTT.